These 26 T cell receptor beta chains were all obtained from the same sample, sequenced in a study of blood T cell repertoires in COVID-19. Sequenced by immunoSEQ multiplex PCR; TCRdb stores in-frame clones only, minus some. Of 97,000 or so clones listed, approximately 80% are singletons. What was sequenced was peripheral blood. The receptors derive from a human donor in a cohort sampled during active COVID-19.

The chain has TRBV21-1 and TRBJ2-7; the table's D call, TRBD2, has no DNA check behind it. TRBV21-1 is designated a pseudogene. The CDR3 runs to 11 residues. Written as DNA, the CDR3 is TGTGCCAGCAGCAATCACCCGGGGGAGTACTTC. Its translation is CASSNHPGEYF.

The chain combines TRBV7-2 with TRBJ2-7; 11 nucleotides agree with TRBD2. Germline CDR1 and CDR2: SGHTA and FQGNSA. V lost 3 bases, J lost 6 bases, and 7 bases stayed unmatched. The CDR3 consists of 15 residues. CDR3 in amino acids: CASSLSSGGRGEQYF. CDR3 in DNA: TGTGCCAGCAGCTTGTCTAGCGGGGGGAGGGGCGAGCAGTACTTC.

The rearrangement uses TRBV19 and TRBJ1-6; 7 positions match TRBD1. The CDR3 is 13 residues long. Germline CDR1 reads LNHDA; CDR2 reads SQIVND (reference sequence). V shed 10 bases, J shed 9 bases, and the junction held 9 bases outside the gene matches. CDR3 in amino acids: CATRGLARSPLHF. The CDR3 DNA is TGTGCCACAAGGGGGCTGGCCCGTTCACCCCTCCACTTT. Complete variable domain (other parts from reference TRBV19 and TRBJ1-6): DGGITQSPKYLFRKEGQNVTLSCEQNLNHDAMYWYRQDPGQGLRLIYYSQIVNDFQKGDIAEGYSVSREKKESFPLTVTSAQKNPTAFYLCATRGLARSPLHFGNGTRLTVT.

This sequence joins TRBV28 and TRBJ1-2, with 10 bases identical to TRBD1. J lost 1 base, V lost 4 bases, and 0 bases had no gene match. The germline V gene has CDR1 MDHEN and CDR2 SYDVKM. This CDR3 spans 14 amino acids. The CDR3 region is CASSWTGGNYGYTF. DNA of the CDR3: TGTGCCAGCAGTTGGACAGGGGGTAACTATGGCTACACCTTC.

This sequence joins TRBV5-5 and TRBJ2-7, with unresolved D. Trimming took off 2 bases at V and 3 bases at J, with 9 bases between the two ends. Germline values: CDR1 SGHKS, CDR2 YYEKEE (reference sequence). The CDR3 runs to 13 residues. The CDR3 sequence: CASSFGDLYEQYF. The CDR3 DNA follows: TGTGCCAGCAGCTTTGGAGACCTCTACGAGCAGTACTTC.

The rearrangement uses TRBV4-3 and TRBJ2-1; D not resolved. Trimming took 0 bases from V and 8 from J, leaving 14 bases between them. Germline CDR1 and CDR2: LGHNA and YSLEER. This CDR3 is 15 amino acids long. This CDR3 reads CASSQDELLSYEQFF. CDR3 sequence (DNA): TGCGCCAGCAGCCAAGATGAACTCCTATCCTATGAGCAGTTCTTC.

The chain carries TRBV5-4 and TRBJ1-2; weak D call: TRBD1 (5 bases). The V gene's germline CDR1 is SGHNT and CDR2 YYREEE (reference sequence). With 3 bases removed from V and 8 bases from J, the gap between germline ends came to 17 bases. CDR3 length: 14 amino acids. The CDR3 region is CASSSRSSRGGYTF. Written as DNA, the CDR3 is TGTGCCAGCAGCTCAAGGTCCTCCCGGGGGGGCTACACCTTC.

The chain couples TRBV5-8 to TRBJ2-7; D unresolved. The CDR3 has 11 amino acids. Germline V gene lookup returns CDR1 SGHTS and CDR2 YDEGEE. The V gene lost 2 bases and the J gene lost 4 bases, with 4 bases spanning the gap. The DNA of the CDR3 is TGTGCCAGCAGCTTAGCGTACGAGCAGTACTTC. It yields the protein CASSLAYEQYF.

The count of this clone is one. The V call is TRBV2, the J call TRBJ2-1; 7 positions agree with TRBD1. The CDR3 is made up of 15 amino acids. CDR1 and CDR2 (germline): SNHLY, FYNNEI. With 4 bases clipped from V and 3 bases from J, the junction kept 6 bases outside the gene matches. The CDR3: CASSGTGTDYNEQFF. The CDR3 bases are TGTGCCAGCAGTGGAACCGGGACAGACTACAATGAGCAGTTCTTC.

This chain joins TRBV7-9 and TRBJ2-7; D gene unclear. The CDR3 totals 12 residues. V lost 5 bases to trimming and J lost 4 bases, with 9 bases between them. Germline V gene lookup returns CDR1 SEHNR and CDR2 FQNEAQ (reference sequence). The DNA for the CDR3 is TGTGCCAGCAGCCTTAACACGTACGAGCAGTACTTC. Its protein is CASSLNTYEQYF.

The chain carries TRBV5-4 and TRBJ2-3; 9 bases match TRBD1. The CDR3 is 14 amino acids. From germline, CDR1 is SGHNT and CDR2 YYREEE (reference sequence). J was trimmed by 6 bases and V by 5 bases; bases with no gene match: 7. CDR3 DNA sequence: TGTGCCAGCAGTTCGCGGGACAGGGTCGATACGCAGTATTTT. Protein product: CASSSRDRVDTQYF.

The chain recombines TRBV5-4 with TRBJ2-1; 11 bases agree with TRBD1. V lost 4 bases, J lost 9 bases, and 9 bases stayed unmatched. This CDR3 is 15 amino acids long. Germline CDR1 and CDR2: SGHNT and YYREEE (reference sequence). The CDR3: CASSAGQGATIEQFF. The CDR3, as DNA: TGTGCCAGCAGCGCCGGACAGGGGGCGACTATTGAGCAGTTCTTC.

This clone has a single count. V is TRBV5-1 and J is TRBJ2-7; TRBD1 aligns across 10 bases. The CDR3 runs 15 residues. Germline values: CDR1 SGHRS, CDR2 YFSETQ. V gave up 2 bases and J gave up 0 bases; unmatched junction bases: 2. The CDR3 reads CASSLGTGVSYEQYF. CDR3 nucleotides: TGCGCCAGCAGCTTAGGGACAGGGGTCTCCTACGAGCAGTACTTC.

The chain combines TRBV19 with TRBJ2-5, with 14 bases fitting TRBD2. J lost 4 bases, V lost 6 bases, and 10 bases had no gene match. Germline CDR1 is LNHDA and CDR2 is SQIVND (reference sequence). This CDR3 contains 17 residues. The CDR3: CASSTLTSGGARETQYF. CDR3 nucleotide sequence: TGTGCCAGTAGCACGCTGACTAGCGGGGGGGCCAGAGAGACCCAGTACTTC. The full variable domain, in which reference TRBV19 and TRBJ2-5 provide the parts outside the CDR3, is DGGITQSPKYLFRKEGQNVTLSCEQNLNHDAMYWYRQDPGQGLRLIYYSQIVNDFQKGDIAEGYSVSREKKESFPLTVTSAQKNPTAFYLCASSTLTSGGARETQYFGPGTRLLVL.

This chain joins TRBV18 and TRBJ1-4; 7 nucleotides agree with TRBD1. After removal of 2 bases from V and 4 bases from J, the junction contained 7 bases not matched to a gene. Germline V lookup: CDR1 KGHSH, CDR2 LQKENI. The CDR3 consists of 16 residues. This CDR3 reads CASSPNRGVGNEKLFF. In DNA, the CDR3 is TGTGCCAGCTCACCAAACAGGGGCGTGGGTAATGAAAAACTGTTTTTT.

V usage is TRBV6-2 or TRBV6-3 and J usage is TRBJ1-6; D is unresolved. The CDR3 is 15 residues long. V lost 5 bases and J lost 14, with 22 bases in between. Looked up from germline, CDR1 is MNHEY and CDR2 is SVGEGT. CDR3 sequence reads: CASSQRSPLGRTLHF. For the CDR3, the DNA is TGTGCCAGCAGTCAGCGTTCCCCTTTGGGTCGGACCCTCCACTTT.

V is TRBV2 and J is TRBJ2-6; TRBD1 matches at 9 bases. The CDR3 is made up of 18 amino acids. V shed 4 bases, J shed 0 bases, and the junction held 7 bases outside the gene matches. CDR1 and CDR2 from the germline V gene are SNHLY and FYNNEI. The CDR3 nucleotides read TGTGCCAGCAGTGCTATGGACAGGGGACACTCTGGGGCCAACGTCCTGACTTTC. Translating gives CASSAMDRGHSGANVLTF.

This chain connects TRBV11-2 to TRBJ1-4, with D perhaps TRBD1 (5 bases). Germline V gives CDR1 SGHAT, CDR2 FQNNGV. Trimming left V 1 base short and J 4 bases short, with 13 bases between. The CDR3 extends over 16 amino acids. The CDR3 spells CASSLVVGGNNEKLFF. In DNA, the CDR3 is TGTGCCAGCAGCTTAGTAGTCGGGGGGAATAATGAAAAACTGTTTTTT.

This clone showed up just once. This rearrangement joins TRBV2 to TRBJ2-7, with 11 positions matching TRBD2. V gave up 8 bases and J gave up 3 bases; unmatched junction bases: 9. Germline-derived CDR1 and CDR2 are SNHLY and FYNNEI. This CDR3 comprises 15 residues. CDR3 sequence (DNA): TGTGCCAGCCATCCCAGGCTAGCGGGGGGCTACGAGCAGTACTTC. This sequence encodes CASHPRLAGGYEQYF.

This clone has only one observation. The gene calls are TRBV18 and TRBJ2-5, with 10 bases matching TRBD2. Germline V lookup: CDR1 KGHSH, CDR2 LQKENI. V was clipped by 5 bases and J by 5 bases; unmatched bases: 5. This CDR3 has 14 residues. CDR3 protein: CASSWGLASETQYF. DNA for the CDR3: TGTGCCAGCTCATGGGGACTAGCGAGCGAGACCCAGTACTTC.

The CDR3 coding sequence is TGTGCCAGCAGTTTATGGGGGGGAAGGGTTTCGCCCCAGCATTTT. Its protein product is CASSLWGGRVSPQHF. The genes are TRBV28 and TRBJ1-5; the D gene is possibly TRBD1 (5 bases). V gave up 0 bases and J gave up 9 bases, with 15 bases separating them. Germline CDR1 and CDR2: MDHEN and SYDVKM. The length of the CDR3 is 15 residues.

V usage is TRBV18 and J usage is TRBJ2-2; TRBD2 is a possible D gene (6 bases). The CDR3 is 14 amino acids. Germline V lookup: CDR1 KGHSH, CDR2 LQKENI. V dropped 0 bases and J dropped 5 bases, with 7 bases sitting between them. The CDR3 reads CASSPPAGTGELFF. The CDR3 coding sequence is TGTGCCAGCTCACCACCGGCGGGGACCGGGGAGCTGTTTTTT.

This sequence joins TRBV7-6 and TRBJ1-1, with D possibly matching TRBD1 (5 bases). This CDR3 is built from 14 residues. Trimming pared 0 bases from V and 4 bases from J, leaving 9 bases between. Germline V gene sequence: CDR1 SGHVS, CDR2 FNYEAQ. Here the CDR3 reads CASSLAGRGTEAFF. CDR3 nucleotides: TGTGCCAGCAGCTTAGCTGGGAGGGGCACTGAAGCTTTCTTT.

V usage is TRBV7-2 and J usage is TRBJ1-2; D gene ambiguous. CDR3 length: 15 amino acids. Germline V lookup: CDR1 SGHTA, CDR2 FQGNSA. The V end was cut by 1 base, the J end by 0 bases, with 9 bases between. The CDR3 nucleotides are TGTGCCAGCAGCTTAGATTACAGAGCTAACTATGGCTACACCTTC. Amino acid sequence: CASSLDYRANYGYTF.

This chain uses TRBV19 with TRBJ2-1; 7 bases fit TRBD1. Germline trimming cut 4 bases from V and 5 bases from J; bases unmatched to any gene: 2. CDR3 length: 13 residues. Germline V gene lookup returns CDR1 LNHDA and CDR2 SQIVND (reference sequence). DNA of the CDR3: TGTGCCAGTAGTAAGGGGACAGACAATGAGCAGTTCTTC. This encodes CASSKGTDNEQFF.

This rearrangement joins TRBV4-3 to TRBJ1-3, with D maybe TRBD1 (6 bases). From germline, CDR1 is LGHNA and CDR2 YSLEER. The V gene lost 0 bases and the J gene lost 2 bases, with 8 bases spanning the gap. The CDR3 sequence is 15 residues long. The CDR3 here is CASSQEYRAGNTIYF. DNA for the CDR3: TGCGCCAGCAGCCAAGAATACAGGGCTGGAAACACCATATATTTT.